The clone carrying this T cell receptor (beta chain) occurred a few times. The same CDR3 can be traced to other DNA sequences in this sample. This sample is drawn from a study of blood T cell repertoires in COVID-19. In the study overall: T cells, B-cell-depleted T cells, or PBMCs supplied cDNA or gDNA.

Original methodology: Estimates of nucleated cell counts were drawn from the amplification of reference gene primers. Data came from immunoSEQ multiplex PCR; TCRdb stores just in-frame clones and leaves some out. The V and J calls and clone size were taken over from that table, and D and trimming were inferred from the DNA. The sample carries about 400,000 clones, more than 85% recorded once. The CDR3 covers 15 residues. From germline, CDR1 is SGHRS and CDR2 YFSETQ. J gave up 1 base and V 4 bases, and 6 bases lay outside the gene matches. V gene TRBV5-1 combines with J gene TRBJ1-1; TRBD1 aligns across 8 bases. The sequence was collected from a human donor in a cohort sampled during active COVID-19. The sample taken for sequencing was peripheral blood. The CDR3 loop reads CASSLRTGSNTEAFF. CDR3 bases: TGCGCCAGCAGCCTTCGGACAGGGTCGAACACTGAAGCTTTCTTT.